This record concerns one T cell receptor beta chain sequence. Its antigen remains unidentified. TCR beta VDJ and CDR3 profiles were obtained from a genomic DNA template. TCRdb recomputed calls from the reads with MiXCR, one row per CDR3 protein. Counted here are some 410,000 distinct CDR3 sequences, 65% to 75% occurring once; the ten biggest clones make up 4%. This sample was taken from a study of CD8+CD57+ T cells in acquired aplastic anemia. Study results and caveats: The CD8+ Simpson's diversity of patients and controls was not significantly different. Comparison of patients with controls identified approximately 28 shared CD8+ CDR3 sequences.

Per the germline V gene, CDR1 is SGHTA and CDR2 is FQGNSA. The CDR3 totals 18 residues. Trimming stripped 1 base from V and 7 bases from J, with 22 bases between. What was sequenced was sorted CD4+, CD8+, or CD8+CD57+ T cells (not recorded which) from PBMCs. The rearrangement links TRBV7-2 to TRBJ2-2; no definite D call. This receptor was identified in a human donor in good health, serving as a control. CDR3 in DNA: TGTGCCAGCAGCTTAGAAACAACGCAGGCCTACCGTCACGGGGAGCTGTTTTTT. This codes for CASSLETTQAYRHGELFF.